This is a list of T cell receptor beta chains from one sample in a study of CD8+ T cells in alopecia areata. Clones were read by immunoSEQ multiplex PCR, and TCRdb kept only the in-frame ones, dropping some. The repertoire holds 150,000 to 200,000 clones, with around 51% as singletons. The specimen was CD8+ T cells sorted from blood, collected around week 53, from a patient treated with tofacitinib. These receptors all stem from a human donor with alopecia areata. Each CDR3 is given with its conserved first and last residue. A D gene is named only where the DNA matches it firmly. Only part of the rows carry a size: once, few, many, or a class if the clone is expanded.

clone_size	v_call	j_call	d_call	cdr3_nt	cdr3_aa
NA	TRBV30	TRBJ2-7	NA	TGTGCCTGGAGCCGACTAGTCTCTCTCGAGCAGTACTTC	CAWSRLVSLEQYF
few	TRBV30	TRBJ2-7	NA	TGTGCCTGGGACGGCGGGGTCTACGAGCAGTACTTC	CAWDGGVYEQYF
NA	TRBV19	TRBJ1-2	NA	TGTGCCAGTACCCCGGGGACGTTTAATGGCTACACCTTC	CASTPGTFNGYTF
NA	TRBV29-1	TRBJ1-2	NA	TGCAGCGTTGATGCAGGAAAAAACTATGGCTACACCTTC	CSVDAGKNYGYTF
few	TRBV6-5	TRBJ1-2	NA	TGTGCCAGCAGAAGAGGCAGCCACTATGGCTACACCTTC	CASRRGSHYGYTF
few	TRBV13	TRBJ1-1	NA	TGTGCCAGCAGCTCCCTGGGGGAGGGAAACACTGAAGCTTTCTTT	CASSSLGEGNTEAFF
NA	TRBV30	TRBJ1-1	NA	TGTGCCTGGAGCCCGGTGGGCACTGAAGCTTTCTTT	CAWSPVGTEAFF
few	TRBV30	TRBJ1-1	TRBD1	TGTGCCTGGAGCGAAACGACAGGGGGGACTGAAGCTTTCTTT	CAWSETTGGTEAFF
NA	TRBV6-5	TRBJ1-3	NA	TGTGCCAGCAGTCCCTCGGGCGACGGAAACACCATATATTTT	CASSPSGDGNTIYF
NA	TRBV27	TRBJ1-6	NA	TGTGCCGGTACTACCGAGGGGACCTTGGATTCACCCCTCCACTTT	CAGTTEGTLDSPLHF
NA	TRBV27	TRBJ2-5	NA	TGTGCCAGCAGTTTAAAGTACTTC	CASSLKYF
few	TRBV13	TRBJ2-7	TRBD1	TGTGCCAGCAGCCTTGGGACAGGGGGATTATACGAGCAGTACTTC	CASSLGTGGLYEQYF
NA	TRBV7-8	TRBJ1-5	NA	TGTGCCAGCAGCTTAGGGGGAGTGCAGCCCCAGCATTTT	CASSLGGVQPQHF
NA	TRBV9	TRBJ2-2	NA	TGTGCCAGCAGCCCCCAGGGCGGGGAGCTGTTTTTT	CASSPQGGELFF
few	TRBV9	TRBJ1-1	TRBD1	TGTGCCAGCAGCGAGAGGGACAGGGGTATAACTGAAGCTTTCTTT	CASSERDRGITEAFF
few	TRBV7-9	TRBJ1-1	NA	TGTGCCAGCAGCCCCTCCCCTGCCAGGGCGAACACTGAAGCTTTCTTT	CASSPSPARANTEAFF
NA	TRBV27	TRBJ1-2	NA	TGTGCCAGCAGTTTAGGGACGGGGTACTATGGCTACACCTTC	CASSLGTGYYGYTF
NA	TRBV10-3	TRBJ2-1	NA	TGTGCCATCGGAGCAGGGTCCAGTCACAATGAGCAGTTCTTC	CAIGAGSSHNEQFF
NA	TRBV27	TRBJ2-1	TRBD2	TGTGCCAGCAGTTCCGGGGGGACCTACAATGAGCAGTTCTTC	CASSSGGTYNEQFF
NA	TRBV7-8	TRBJ2-5	NA	TGTGCCAGCAGATGGGGCGAGACCCAGTACTTC	CASRWGETQYF
NA	TRBV5-4	TRBJ2-7	TRBD2	TGTGCCAGCAGCCTAGCGGGGGTACACGAGCAGTACTTC	CASSLAGVHEQYF